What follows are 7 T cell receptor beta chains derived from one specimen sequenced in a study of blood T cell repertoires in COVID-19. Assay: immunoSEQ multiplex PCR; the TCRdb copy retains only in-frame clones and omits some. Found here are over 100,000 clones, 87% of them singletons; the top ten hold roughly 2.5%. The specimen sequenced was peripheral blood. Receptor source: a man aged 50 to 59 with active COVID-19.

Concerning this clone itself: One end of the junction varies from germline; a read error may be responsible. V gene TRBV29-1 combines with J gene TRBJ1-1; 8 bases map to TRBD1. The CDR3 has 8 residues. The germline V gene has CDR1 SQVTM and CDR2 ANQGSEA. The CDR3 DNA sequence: TGCAGCGTGACAGGGGCCCGATTT. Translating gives CSVTGARF.

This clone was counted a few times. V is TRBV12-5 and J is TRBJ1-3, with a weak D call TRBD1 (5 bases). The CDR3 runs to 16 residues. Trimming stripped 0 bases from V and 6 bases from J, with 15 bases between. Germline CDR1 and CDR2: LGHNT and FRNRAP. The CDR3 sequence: CASGLVIRQGENTIYF. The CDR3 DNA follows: TGTGCTAGTGGTTTGGTAATTCGGCAAGGGGAAAACACCATATATTTT. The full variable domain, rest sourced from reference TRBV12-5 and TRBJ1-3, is DARVTQTPRHKVTEMGQEVTMRCQPILGHNTVFWYRQTMMQGLELLAYFRNRAPLDDSGMPKDRFSAEMPDATLATLKIQPSEPRDSAVYFCASGLVIRQGENTIYFGEGSWLTVV.

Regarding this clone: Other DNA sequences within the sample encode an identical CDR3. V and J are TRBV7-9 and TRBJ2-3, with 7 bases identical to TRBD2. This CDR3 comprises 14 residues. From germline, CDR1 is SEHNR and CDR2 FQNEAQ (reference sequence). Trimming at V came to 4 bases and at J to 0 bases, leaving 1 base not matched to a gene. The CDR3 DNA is TGTGCCAGCAGCTGGGAGGGGAGCACAGATACGCAGTATTTT. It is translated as CASSWEGSTDTQYF. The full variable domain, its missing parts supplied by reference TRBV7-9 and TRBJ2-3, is DTGVSQNPRHKITKRGQNVTFRCDPISEHNRLYWYRQTLGQGPEFLTYFQNEAQLEKSRLLSDRFSAERPKGSFSTLEIQRTEQGDSAMYLCASSWEGSTDTQYFGPGTRLTVL.

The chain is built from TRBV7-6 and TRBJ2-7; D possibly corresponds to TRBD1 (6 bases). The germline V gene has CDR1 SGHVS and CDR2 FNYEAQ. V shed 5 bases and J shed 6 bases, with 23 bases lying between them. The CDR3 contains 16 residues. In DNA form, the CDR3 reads TGTGCCAGCAGCCCCGGGACGGGCAGGGGTCGTGGCGAGCAGTACTTC. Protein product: CASSPGTGRGRGEQYF.

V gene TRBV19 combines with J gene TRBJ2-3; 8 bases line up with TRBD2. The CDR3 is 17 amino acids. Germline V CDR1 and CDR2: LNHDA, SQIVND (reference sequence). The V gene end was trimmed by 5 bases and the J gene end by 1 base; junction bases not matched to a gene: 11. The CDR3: CASSSPGRRGGTDTQYF. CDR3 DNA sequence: TGTGCCAGTAGTTCTCCCGGGCGGCGGGGGGGCACAGATACGCAGTATTTT.

CDR3 DNA: TGCGCCAGCAGCCAAGAAGGACAGGGGAACACTGAAGCTTTCTTT. It codes for CASSQEGQGNTEAFF. The chain links TRBV4-1 to TRBJ1-1, with 8 bases matching TRBD1. The CDR3 spans 15 residues. After removal of 0 bases from V and 1 base from J, the junction contained 1 base not matched to a gene. Germline V gene data show CDR1 as MGHRA and CDR2 as YSYEKL.

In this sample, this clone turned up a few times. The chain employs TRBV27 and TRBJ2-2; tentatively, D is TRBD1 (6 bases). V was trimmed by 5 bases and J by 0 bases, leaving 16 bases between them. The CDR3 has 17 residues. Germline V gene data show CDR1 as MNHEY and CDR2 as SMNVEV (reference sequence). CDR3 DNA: TGTGCCAGCAGTAAGACAGGCATCCCGTCGAACACCGGGGAGCTGTTTTTT. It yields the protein CASSKTGIPSNTGELFF.